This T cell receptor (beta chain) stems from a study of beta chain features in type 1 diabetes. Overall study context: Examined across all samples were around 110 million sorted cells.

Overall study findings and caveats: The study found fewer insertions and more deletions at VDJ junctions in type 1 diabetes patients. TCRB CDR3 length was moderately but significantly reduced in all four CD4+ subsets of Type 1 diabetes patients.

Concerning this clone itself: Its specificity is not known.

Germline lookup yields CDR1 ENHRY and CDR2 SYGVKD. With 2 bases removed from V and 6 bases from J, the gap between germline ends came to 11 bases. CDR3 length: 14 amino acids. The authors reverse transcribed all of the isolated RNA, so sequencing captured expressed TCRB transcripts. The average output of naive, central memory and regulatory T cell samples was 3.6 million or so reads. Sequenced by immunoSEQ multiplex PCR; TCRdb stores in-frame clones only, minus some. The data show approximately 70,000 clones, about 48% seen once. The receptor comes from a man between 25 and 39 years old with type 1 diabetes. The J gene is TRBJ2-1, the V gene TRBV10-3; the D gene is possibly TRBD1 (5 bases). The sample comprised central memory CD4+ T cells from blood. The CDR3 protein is CAISEPLQGNEQFF. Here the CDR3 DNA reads TGTGCCATCAGTGAGCCCCTTCAGGGCAATGAGCAGTTCTTC.